Here is one T cell receptor (beta chain) with its context. Its cognate antigen is unknown. A read error may explain this, as a much larger clone is one base away. No DNA is shown, since the ends of the CDR3 on it are uncertain; the CDR3 is the one TCRdb lists. The entry originates in a study of molecular identifiers for immune sequencing clone quantification. Overall study results and limits: Clones with over 20 RNA copies captured over 99% of effector molecules but under 1% of naive ones.

It was with previously described methods and listed TCR primers that bulk TCR libraries were made. TCRdb redid the calling of the PCR reads with MiXCR, one entry per CDR3 protein. The sample lists under 600,000 distinct CDR3 sequences; about 25% were seen once. The CD8+CD4-CCR7+CD45RA+ phenotype defined the sorted naive CD8 T cells. The CDR3 comprises 13 residues, both ends counted. Germline V gives CDR1 MNHEY, CDR2 SVGAGI. The origin of this receptor is a human donor in good health. Some libraries in this study had Jurkat cell RNA spiked in. The rearrangement joins TRBV6-5 to TRBJ2-7; TRBD2, the table's D call, lacks a check against the DNA. The source material was naive CD8+ T cells from blood, with Jurkat cell RNA spiked in. Subset denoted: FACS-sorted CD8+CD4-CCR7+CD45RA+ naive T cells. CDR3 sequence reads: CASSYSSGREQYF.